The 30 T cell receptor beta chains below all came from one sample that was sequenced in a study of patients and donors after allogeneic stem cell transplantation. TCRdb re-analysed the RT-PCR reads in MiXCR, keeping a single row per CDR3 protein. Here the sample spans roughly 960,000 distinct CDR3 sequences, roughly 18% being singletons. The sequenced sample was blood, either unsorted or a sorted T cell fraction (not recorded which). These receptors were collected from a human donor who was either an allogeneic HSCT recipient or a stem cell or donor lymphocyte infusion donor (not recorded which). It is not recorded whose cells these are; they may come from a transplant donor.

This clonotype has a handful of counts. J is TRBJ2-7 and V is TRBV6-1; 9 positions match TRBD1. CDR3 size: 14 residues. The V gene's germline CDR1 is MNHNS and CDR2 SASEGT. V shed 7 bases, J shed 6 bases, and the junction held 10 bases outside the gene matches. The CDR3 here is CASKLQGARSEQYF. The CDR3 DNA reads as TGTGCCAGCAAACTACAGGGGGCAAGGAGCGAGCAGTACTTC.

This clonotype has more than one count but fewer than ten. This may be a read error, as it is one base from a much larger clone. This chain connects TRBV24-1 to TRBJ1-1; D remains unclear. This CDR3 is built from 11 residues. Germline loops: CDR1 KGHDR, CDR2 SFDVKD. V was pared by 6 bases and J by 4 bases, with 5 bases between. CDR3 nucleotides: TGTGCCACCAGTTGGGGCACTGAAGCTTTCTTT. Its protein is CATSWGTEAFF.

The chain recombines TRBV6-2 or TRBV6-3 with TRBJ2-3; D is unclear. V lost 6 bases to trimming and J lost 2 bases, with 15 bases between them. CDR1 and CDR2 (germline): MNHEY, SVGEGT. The CDR3 contains 15 residues. CDR3 sequence: CASSTLRQLTDTQYF. CDR3 bases: TGTGCCAGCAGCACCCTCCGGCAGCTCACAGATACGCAGTATTTT.

This clonotype was detected ten times or more. The chain uses TRBV7-9 and TRBJ1-2, with no clear D. This CDR3 is built from 12 residues. Germline V gene data show CDR1 as SEHNR and CDR2 as FQNEAQ (reference sequence). Trimming took off 1 base at V and 8 bases at J, with 8 bases between the two ends. The CDR3 DNA sequence: TGTGCCAGCAGCTTAGAGCGGGGAGGCTACACCTTC. It translates to CASSLERGGYTF.

The rearrangement joins TRBV7-9 to TRBJ1-5; 9 bases align to TRBD1. This CDR3 region has 16 residues. CDR1 and CDR2 from the germline V gene are SEHNR and FQNEAQ (reference sequence). Trimming removed 5 bases from V and 2 bases from J; junction bases left unmatched: 7. CDR3 region: CASSRQGGHGNQPQHF. Written as DNA, the CDR3 is TGTGCCAGCAGCCGACAGGGGGGACATGGCAATCAGCCCCAGCATTTT.

This clonotype was picked up many times. The J gene is TRBJ1-1, the V gene TRBV3-1, with D possibly being TRBD1 (6 bases). This CDR3 is 11 amino acids long. The germline V gene encodes CDR1 LGHDT and CDR2 YNNKEL (reference sequence). V shed 6 bases and J shed 7 bases, with 9 bases lying between them. The CDR3 loop is CASSQQGEAFF. Written as DNA, the CDR3 is TGTGCCAGCAGTCAACAGGGTGAAGCTTTCTTT.

At least ten counts were recorded for this clonotype. Relative to the germline gene, one junction end is altered; a read error may explain this. V and J are TRBV5-1 and TRBJ2-2; 7 bases map to TRBD1. Germline CDR1 reads SGHRS; CDR2 reads YFSETQ. The CDR3 loop spans 15 amino acids. The DNA for the CDR3 is TGTGCCAGCAGTCTCCGGGACAGCAACACCGGGGAGCTGTTTTTT. The encoded protein is CASSLRDSNTGELFF.

This chain connects TRBV7-9 to TRBJ2-7; a weak D match, TRBD2 (5 bases). Germline lookup yields CDR1 SEHNR and CDR2 FQNEAQ (reference sequence). The CDR3 is 15 residues long. V was shortened by 5 bases and J by 7 bases, with 21 bases between the two germline ends. DNA for the CDR3: TGTGCCAGCAGCGCCCCCGGGGAATCAAGTCGGGAGCAGTACTTC. Translation: CASSAPGESSREQYF.

This clonotype has just a few counts. V gene TRBV29-1 combines with J gene TRBJ2-1; D is possibly TRBD1 (5 bases). This CDR3 region has 12 residues. Germline CDR1 SQVTM, CDR2 ANQGSEA. Trimming stripped 7 bases from V and 0 bases from J, with 7 bases between. The CDR3 sequence is CSAQGSYNEQFF. The CDR3 nucleotides read TGCAGCGCCCAGGGCTCCTACAATGAGCAGTTCTTC.

A few counts support this clonotype. The chain employs TRBV4-2 and TRBJ2-4; the match to TRBD2 covers 8 bases. Germline V lookup: CDR1 LGHNA, CDR2 YNFKEQ. Unmatched junction bases numbered 9, after V lost 4 bases and J lost 1 base. There are 17 residues in the CDR3. The CDR3 reads CASSLAGGGAAKNIQYF. CDR3 in DNA: TGTGCCAGCAGCCTAGCCGGGGGGGGCGCGGCCAAAAACATTCAGTACTTC.

This clonotype came up a few times. The V call is TRBV14, the J call TRBJ2-3; no reliable D call. The V gene lost 3 bases and the J gene lost 4 bases, with 17 bases spanning the gap. CDR3 length: 16 amino acids. CDR1 and CDR2 (germline): SGHDN, FVKESK. The CDR3 loop is CASSQVRPGVADTQYF. The CDR3 region has the DNA TGTGCCAGCAGCCAGGTACGGCCCGGAGTTGCAGATACGCAGTATTTT.

In its sample, this clonotype was seen a few times. This chain uses TRBV6-1 with TRBJ1-2; 9 bases are shared with TRBD1. Losses at the gene ends were 3 bases for V and 6 bases for J; bases not matched to a gene: 11. CDR1 and CDR2 from the germline V gene are MNHNS and SASEGT. The CDR3 consists of 16 residues. The chain's CDR3 is CASSDPGQGASDGYTF. CDR3 nucleotides: TGTGCCAGCAGTGACCCGGGACAGGGTGCTTCTGATGGCTACACCTTC.

This sequence joins TRBV10-3 and TRBJ2-7, with 12 bases fitting TRBD1. J was trimmed by 5 bases and V by 6 bases; bases with no gene match: 5. Germline lookup yields CDR1 ENHRY and CDR2 SYGVKD. This CDR3 region has 14 residues. CDR3 nucleotides: TGTGCCATCAGGAGGGGACAGGGGGCAAACGAGCAGTACTTC. It translates to CAIRRGQGANEQYF.

This chain connects TRBV27 to TRBJ2-7, with TRBD2 matching 15 bases. The V gene end was trimmed by 8 bases and the J gene end by 1 base; junction bases not matched to a gene: 12. CDR1 is MNHEY and CDR2 is SMNVEV in the germline V gene (reference sequence). The CDR3 is made up of 18 amino acids. CDR3 residues: CASSAGLAGGQYSYEQYF. The CDR3 DNA sequence: TGTGCCAGCTCGGCCGGACTAGCGGGGGGGCAATATTCCTACGAGCAGTACTTC.

The chain carries TRBV6-1 and TRBJ1-5; 8 nucleotides match TRBD1. CDR1 and CDR2 (germline): MNHNS, SASEGT. The CDR3 is 15 amino acids. The junction had 14 bases not matched to a gene; V was cut back by 10 bases and J by 6 bases. This chain's CDR3 is CATSIGRGLGQPQHF. The CDR3 nucleotides read TGTGCCACATCAATCGGCAGGGGGCTAGGTCAGCCCCAGCATTTT.

This clonotype was detected a few times. The V and J genes are TRBV4-1 and TRBJ1-2, with D uncertain. Trimming took off 1 base at V and 5 bases at J, with 14 bases between the two ends. The CDR3 contains 15 residues. The germline gives CDR1 MGHRA, CDR2 YSYEKL. The CDR3 nucleotides are TGCGCCAGCAGCCAAGCCCCAAGGGTACGGTATGGCTACACCTTC. Translated, it gives CASSQAPRVRYGYTF.

The chain uses TRBV6-1 and TRBJ1-1; 7 positions match TRBD1. CDR1 is MNHNS and CDR2 is SASEGT in the germline V gene. The CDR3 spans 15 residues. The trim removed 7 bases at V and 8 bases at J, leaving 16 bases unmatched. The CDR3 DNA is TGTGCCAGCACCCAGGGGAGGGGGCGTCGTTCCGAAGCTTTCTTT. It is translated as CASTQGRGRRSEAFF.

In its sample, this clonotype was seen a few times. The chain carries TRBV6-1 and TRBJ2-2; 7 bases agree with TRBD1. The CDR3 runs to 15 residues. Germline CDR1 reads MNHNS; CDR2 reads SASEGT. Trimming cost V 8 bases and J 5 bases; bases outside gene matches: 11. The CDR3 DNA sequence: TGTGCCAGCCATACCTACAGGGGTTGGACCGGGGAGCTGTTTTTT. Protein: CASHTYRGWTGELFF.

Remarks on this clonotype: Germline and junction disagree at one end, which may indicate a read error. The chain combines TRBV5-1 with TRBJ2-7; 11 bases align to TRBD1. Germline lookup yields CDR1 SGHRS and CDR2 YFSETQ. The CDR3 consists of 15 residues. CDR3 in DNA: TGTGCCAGCAGCTTGGGACAGGGGGGCTCCTACGAGCAGTACTTC. It yields the protein CASSLGQGGSYEQYF.

A few counts support this clonotype. J is TRBJ1-1 and V is TRBV5-1; the D is unclear. Germline V gene data show CDR1 as SGHRS and CDR2 as YFSETQ. V was cut by 0 bases and J by 5 bases, with 8 bases left in between. This CDR3 spans 13 amino acids. The CDR3: CASSLVRYTEAFF. The CDR3 bases are TGCGCCAGCAGCTTGGTCAGATATACTGAAGCTTTCTTT.

This clonotype was counted only a few times. The chain uses TRBV3-1 and TRBJ2-5; 8 nucleotides agree with TRBD2. The germline V gene has CDR1 LGHDT and CDR2 YNNKEL (reference sequence). Trimming removed 1 base from V and 3 bases from J; junction bases left unmatched: 7. The CDR3 extends over 16 amino acids. CDR3: CASSQVGAGLEETQYF. DNA of the CDR3: TGTGCCAGCAGCCAAGTGGGGGCGGGACTAGAAGAGACCCAGTACTTC.

The rearrangement links TRBV27 to TRBJ2-5, with 9 bases matching TRBD1. Germline CDR1 and CDR2: MNHEY and SMNVEV (reference sequence). CDR3 length: 16 amino acids. The V segment lost 5 bases and the J segment 2 bases; nucleotides outside the gene matches: 9. In DNA form, the CDR3 reads TGTGCCAGCAGTCCGGGGACAGGGAGACTGCAAGAGACCCAGTACTTC. It is translated as CASSPGTGRLQETQYF.

The chain uses TRBV6-2 or TRBV6-3 and TRBJ2-1; D gene unclear. V was shortened by 0 bases and J by 15 bases, with 9 bases between the two germline ends. The CDR3 loop spans 11 amino acids. Germline-derived CDR1 and CDR2 are MNHEY and SVGEGT. CDR3 sequence (DNA): TGTGCCAGCAGTTACTCCATGGTTTGGTTCTTC. It specifies CASSYSMVWFF.

The rearrangement uses TRBV24-1 and TRBJ1-5, with TRBD1 as a possible D gene (5 bases). The CDR3 length is 14 residues. V gave up 7 bases and J gave up 1 base, with 10 bases separating them. The germline CDR1 and CDR2 sequences are KGHDR and SFDVKD. For the CDR3, the DNA is TGTGCCACCAGCGCGAGGGGCAGCAATCAGCCCCAGCATTTT. Its translation is CATSARGSNQPQHF.

This clonotype has only a few counts. The chain recombines TRBV7-6 with TRBJ1-4; unclear D gene. The CDR3 is 11 residues long. From germline, CDR1 is SGHVS and CDR2 FNYEAQ. Trimming removed 6 bases from V and 8 bases from J, with 7 bases in between. The CDR3 is CASSTEEKLFF. CDR3 in DNA: TGTGCCAGCAGTACAGAAGAAAAACTGTTTTTT.

This clonotype occurred a few times. This chain links TRBV4-3 with TRBJ2-1, with TRBD1 matching 8 bases. Germline V CDR1 and CDR2: LGHNA, YSLEER. The CDR3 length is 15 residues. Trimming at V came to 1 base and at J to 8 bases, leaving 7 bases not matched to a gene. The CDR3 here is CASSQAGTGGYEQFF. For the CDR3, the DNA is TGCGCCAGCAGCCAAGCCGGGACAGGTGGGTATGAGCAGTTCTTC.

This clonotype was recorded a few times. The chain links TRBV10-3 to TRBJ1-6; tentatively, D is TRBD1 (6 bases). The ends were cut back, 10 bases at V and 5 bases at J, with 15 bases in the middle. The CDR3 loop spans 14 amino acids. Germline CDR1 reads ENHRY; CDR2 reads SYGVKD. The CDR3, as DNA: TGTGCCACAGGGCTGACAGGAAATAATTCACCCCTCCACTTT. It specifies CATGLTGNNSPLHF.

The chain combines TRBV10-3 with TRBJ2-1; 8 nucleotides line up with TRBD2. This CDR3 comprises 16 residues. The junction had 4 bases not matched to a gene; V was cut back by 3 bases and J by 0 bases. Germline V gene data show CDR1 as ENHRY and CDR2 as SYGVKD. The CDR3 protein is CAISDPLAVSYNEQFF. The CDR3 DNA sequence: TGTGCCATCAGTGACCCACTAGCGGTCTCCTACAATGAGCAGTTCTTC.

This clonotype has more than one count but fewer than ten. The rearrangement uses TRBV9 and TRBJ2-1; 11 bases map to TRBD2. Germline V CDR1 and CDR2: SGDLS, YYNGEE. With 0 bases clipped from V and 0 bases from J, the junction kept 5 bases outside the gene matches. The CDR3 has 18 residues. CDR3 coding DNA: TGTGCCAGCAGCGTAGTAGCGGGAGGGCCTAGCTCCTACAATGAGCAGTTCTTC. Its translation is CASSVVAGGPSSYNEQFF.

The chain links TRBV21-1 to TRBJ2-7; TRBD2, as called in the table, went unchecked against the DNA. TRBV21-1 is a pseudogene. This CDR3 region has 18 residues. The CDR3 bases are TGTGCCAGCAGCAAAGGGTTAAGTCCCCACGGGAGGAACTACGAGCAGTACTTC. Translating it yields CASSKGLSPHGRNYEQYF.